Sequencing of this T cell receptor beta chain was carried out in a study of blood T cell repertoires in COVID-19. This table comes from immunoSEQ multiplex PCR, and its TCRdb copy is limited to in-frame clones, with some not included. The table includes around 500,000 clones, approximately 85% detected once. CDR1 is SGHRS, CDR2 YFSETQ, per germline. The CDR3 covers 14 residues. Trimming at V came to 3 bases and at J to 3 bases, leaving 3 bases not matched to a gene. Sequencing input: peripheral blood. V gene TRBV5-1 combines with J gene TRBJ2-7; 10 bases align to TRBD2. The sequence derives from a human donor in a cohort sampled during active COVID-19. The CDR3 sequence: CASSSGLAVYEQYF. The CDR3 bases are TGCGCCAGCAGCTCCGGACTAGCGGTCTACGAGCAGTACTTC.